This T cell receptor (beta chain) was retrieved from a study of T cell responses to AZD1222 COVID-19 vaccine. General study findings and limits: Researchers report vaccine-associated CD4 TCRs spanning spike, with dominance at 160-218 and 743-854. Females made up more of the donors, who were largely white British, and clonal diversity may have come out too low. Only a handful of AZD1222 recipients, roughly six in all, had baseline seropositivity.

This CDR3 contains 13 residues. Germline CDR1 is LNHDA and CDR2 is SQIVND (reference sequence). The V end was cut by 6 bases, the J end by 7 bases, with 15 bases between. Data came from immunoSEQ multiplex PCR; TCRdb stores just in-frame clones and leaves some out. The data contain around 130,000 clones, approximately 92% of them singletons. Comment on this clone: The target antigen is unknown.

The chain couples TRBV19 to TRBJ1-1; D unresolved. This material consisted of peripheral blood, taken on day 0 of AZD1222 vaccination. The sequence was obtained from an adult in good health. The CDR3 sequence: CASRIGAGIEAFF. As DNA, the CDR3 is TGTGCCAGTAGAATTGGAGCGGGTATTGAAGCTTTCTTT.